This entry concerns a single T cell receptor beta chain. Its antigen remains unidentified. This sample was taken from a study of identical twins. TCRdb reprocessed the 5' RACE reads via MiXCR and lists one record per CDR3 protein. The sample carries a few hundred thousand distinct CDR3 sequences, roughly 9% recorded once. Only healthy Caucasians were included as donors. Study-level results: Out-of-frame alpha sequences common to twins were enriched for low generation probability. Memory repertoires lacked the insertion deficit that abundant cord blood beta clonotypes showed.

The CDR3 is 11 residues long. Trimming left V 3 bases short and J 4 bases short, with 5 bases between. Germline V CDR1 and CDR2: DFQATT, SNEGSKA (reference sequence). The chain has TRBV20-1 and TRBJ2-3; D is uncertain. Input material: naive T cells sorted from blood. The receptor was isolated from a woman aged 45 to 65 in good health. CDR3 protein: CSASWADTQYF. The CDR3, as DNA: TGCAGTGCTAGTTGGGCAGATACGCAGTATTTT.